A single sample is the source of the 16 T cell receptor beta chains below, sequenced in a study of cytomegalovirus exposure and HLA in healthy donors. TCRdb's copy holds only in-frame clones and misses some; the assay was immunoSEQ multiplex PCR. The table shows roughly 120,000 clones, with more than 75% occurring only once. Sequences were obtained from PBMCs. These receptors came from a woman aged 25 to 45 in good health and CMV-seronegative.

J is TRBJ1-5 and V is TRBV2; 8 bases are a match to TRBD1. Germline lookup yields CDR1 SNHLY and CDR2 FYNNEI. The V segment lost 6 bases and the J segment 5 bases; nucleotides outside the gene matches: 9. This CDR3 spans 15 amino acids. CDR3 residues: CASSATRGPDQPQHF. The CDR3 nucleotides are TGTGCCAGCAGCGCAACCAGGGGGCCGGATCAGCCCCAGCATTTT.

The chain uses TRBV5-1 and TRBJ1-4, with 7 bases that match TRBD1. V dropped 0 bases and J dropped 6; count of bases not matched to a gene: 2. The CDR3 contains 14 residues. The V gene's germline CDR1 is SGHRS and CDR2 YFSETQ. The CDR3 DNA is TGCGCCAGCAGCTTGGTGACAGGGTATGAAAAACTGTTTTTT. Its translation: CASSLVTGYEKLFF.

The chain has TRBV5-6 and TRBJ1-1; D perhaps matches TRBD1 (5 bases). Germline assignment: CDR1 SGHDT and CDR2 YYEEEE. V lost 2 bases, J lost 9 bases, and 14 bases lay in between. This CDR3 has 13 amino acids. CDR3: CASSFLGQGQAFF. The CDR3 region has the DNA TGTGCCAGCAGCTTTCTAGGGCAGGGTCAAGCTTTCTTT.

The CDR3 nucleotides are TGTGCCAGCAGCTTTTTAACAGGGGGCACCGTTGAAGCTTTCTTT. Translation: CASSFLTGGTVEAFF. J is TRBJ1-1 and V is TRBV7-8, with 9 bases identical to TRBD1. CDR1 is SGHVS, CDR2 FQNEAQ, per germline. The CDR3 extends over 15 amino acids. V dropped 3 bases and J dropped 7; count of bases not matched to a gene: 9.

This chain links TRBV6-6 with TRBJ2-1; D perhaps matches TRBD2 (6 bases). CDR1 and CDR2 from the germline V gene are MNHNY and SVGAGI (reference sequence). The CDR3 extends over 14 amino acids. V was shortened by 2 bases and J by 7 bases, with 12 bases between the two germline ends. Here the CDR3 reads CASSYLGGRNEQFF. Written as DNA, the CDR3 is TGTGCCAGCAGTTACCTGGGGGGAAGGAATGAGCAGTTCTTC.

The chain links TRBV7-9 to TRBJ2-1, with 9 bases that match TRBD2. In germline, CDR1 is SEHNR, CDR2 FQNEAQ (reference sequence). V shed 3 bases, J shed 8 bases, and the junction held 8 bases outside the gene matches. The CDR3 extends over 15 amino acids. CDR3 in amino acids: CASSFRGGAPDEQFF. CDR3 DNA sequence: TGTGCCAGCAGCTTTCGCGGGGGGGCCCCTGATGAGCAGTTCTTC.

This chain links TRBV7-6 with TRBJ1-3, with D possibly TRBD1 on 5 matching bases. The V gene's germline CDR1 is SGHVS and CDR2 FNYEAQ. CDR3 length: 14 residues. The V gene lost 3 bases and the J gene lost 3 bases, with 9 bases spanning the gap. In nucleotides, the CDR3 is TGTGCCAGCAGCTTTGGAGGGGTTGGAAACACCATATATTTT. Protein: CASSFGGVGNTIYF.

The chain has TRBV7-2 and TRBJ1-6, with TRBD1 matching 12 bases. Germline CDR1 reads SGHTA; CDR2 reads FQGNSA. V lost 6 bases to trimming and J lost 10 bases; unmatched junction nucleotides: 10. This CDR3 is 16 amino acids long. CDR3 DNA: TGTGCCAGCAGAACCGGGACAGGGGGCTTAGGGTCACCCCTCCACTTT. This gives the protein CASRTGTGGLGSPLHF. Combining the CDR3 with reference TRBV7-2 and TRBJ1-6 gives the whole variable domain GAGVSQSPSNKVTEKGKDVELRCDPISGHTALYWYRQSLGQGLEFLIYFQGNSAPDKSGLPSDRFSAERTGGSVSTLTIQRTQQEDSAVYLCASRTGTGGLGSPLHFGNGTRLTVT.

V and J are TRBV7-2 and TRBJ1-4; D gene ambiguous. V lost 1 base, J lost 8 bases, and 8 bases lay in between. The CDR3 consists of 13 residues. Germline CDR1 is SGHTA and CDR2 is FQGNSA. The CDR3 sequence is CASSLVGGEKLFF. DNA of the CDR3: TGTGCCAGCAGCTTAGTCGGAGGAGAAAAACTGTTTTTT.

The chain links TRBV19 to TRBJ1-2; D gene unclear. The germline V gene encodes CDR1 LNHDA and CDR2 SQIVND (reference sequence). This CDR3 contains 14 residues. Trimming took off 7 bases at V and 0 bases at J, with 12 bases between the two ends. The DNA for the CDR3 is TGTGCCAGTATCGGTCAGGCACCTAACTATGGCTACACCTTC. It translates to CASIGQAPNYGYTF.

V and J are TRBV6-5 and TRBJ1-6, with 7 bases identical to TRBD1. Germline V gene sequence: CDR1 MNHEY, CDR2 SVGAGI. This CDR3 spans 15 amino acids. With V trimmed by 5 bases and J by 7 bases, 8 bases remained unmatched. The chain's CDR3 is CASSRRGGTNSPLHF. The CDR3 region has the DNA TGTGCCAGCAGTCGGCGAGGGGGCACAAATTCACCCCTCCACTTT.

This clone was counted once. V is TRBV4-3 and J is TRBJ1-2; possibly TRBD1 for D (6 bases). Germline assignment: CDR1 LGHNA and CDR2 YSLEER. The length of the CDR3 is 16 residues. Trimming left V 1 base short and J 7 bases short, with 19 bases between. The CDR3: CASSQVSNRASGGYTF. As DNA, the CDR3 is TGCGCCAGCAGCCAAGTTTCTAACAGGGCCAGCGGTGGCTACACCTTC.

This clone was detected once. V usage is TRBV4-2 and J usage is TRBJ2-7; 7 bases line up with TRBD1. This CDR3 is built from 17 residues. V was pared by 4 bases and J by 1 base, with 13 bases of the junction left unmatched. Per germline, CDR1 LGHNA and CDR2 YNFKEQ. The CDR3 loop reads CASSRYSGTANSYEQYF. For the CDR3, the DNA is TGTGCCAGCAGCCGCTACTCCGGGACAGCGAATTCCTACGAGCAGTACTTC.

The V gene is TRBV5-4, the J gene TRBJ2-7; 13 bases match TRBD2. Germline CDR1 is SGHNT and CDR2 is YYREEE (reference sequence). This CDR3 spans 17 amino acids. V was clipped by 0 bases and J by 0 bases; unmatched bases: 3. The DNA of the CDR3 is TGTGCCAGCAGCTTGGGACTAGCGGGGGGAAGCTCCTACGAGCAGTACTTC. Translating it yields CASSLGLAGGSSYEQYF. Supplemented by reference TRBV5-4 and TRBJ2-7, the full variable domain reads ETGVTQSPTHLIKTRGQQVTLRCSSQSGHNTVSWYQQALGQGPQFIFQYYREEENGRGNFPPRFSGLQFPNYSSELNVNALELDDSALYLCASSLGLAGGSSYEQYFGPGTRLTVT.

The chain couples TRBV9 to TRBJ1-3; unclear D gene. CDR3 length: 16 residues. Deletions cut 3 bases from V and 0 bases from J, with 13 bases between. The V gene's germline CDR1 is SGDLS and CDR2 YYNGEE. The DNA of the CDR3 is TGTGCCAGCAGCGCCACCGACACCTTCTCTGGAAACACCATATATTTT. Translating gives CASSATDTFSGNTIYF.

V gene TRBV4-2 combines with J gene TRBJ2-7, with 9 bases fitting TRBD2. This CDR3 contains 17 residues. Germline assignment: CDR1 LGHNA and CDR2 YNFKEQ. With V trimmed by 2 bases and J by 0 bases, 8 bases remained unmatched. The CDR3 sequence: CASSQIHSGGSSYEQYF. The CDR3 DNA reads TGTGCCAGCAGCCAAATCCATAGCGGGGGCAGCTCCTACGAGCAGTACTTC.